This T cell receptor (beta chain) was sequenced during a study of cytomegalovirus exposure and HLA in healthy donors. General study results and limits: Within an earlier analysis, most TCR beta V segments proved productive either about 87% or about 30% of the time.

The PCR employed 60 Vbeta primers together with 13 Jbeta primers. Per the original data handling: As a later analysis found, there were 82 million or so unique TCR beta chains, of which about 10 million were shared. Measured with immunoSEQ multiplex PCR; TCRdb has only the in-frame clones, and not every one. The V and J calls and the clone size are those of that table, but D and trimming were determined from the DNA. The data contain approximately 110,000 clones, roughly 70% of them singletons. This clone has more than one count but fewer than ten. Its antigen is undetermined. The origin of this receptor is a man aged 35 to 55 in good health and CMV-seronegative. Sequenced input: PBMCs.

Here the CDR3 reads CASARQGGGNEQFF. CDR3 DNA: TGTGCCAGCGCTCGGCAGGGGGGCGGCAATGAGCAGTTCTTC. The chain couples TRBV7-3 to TRBJ2-1; TRBD1 is a possible D gene (7 bases). Trimming shortened V by 8 bases and J by 6 bases, and 17 bases separated the two germline ends. Germline lookup yields CDR1 SGHTA and CDR2 FQGTGA. This CDR3 has 14 residues.